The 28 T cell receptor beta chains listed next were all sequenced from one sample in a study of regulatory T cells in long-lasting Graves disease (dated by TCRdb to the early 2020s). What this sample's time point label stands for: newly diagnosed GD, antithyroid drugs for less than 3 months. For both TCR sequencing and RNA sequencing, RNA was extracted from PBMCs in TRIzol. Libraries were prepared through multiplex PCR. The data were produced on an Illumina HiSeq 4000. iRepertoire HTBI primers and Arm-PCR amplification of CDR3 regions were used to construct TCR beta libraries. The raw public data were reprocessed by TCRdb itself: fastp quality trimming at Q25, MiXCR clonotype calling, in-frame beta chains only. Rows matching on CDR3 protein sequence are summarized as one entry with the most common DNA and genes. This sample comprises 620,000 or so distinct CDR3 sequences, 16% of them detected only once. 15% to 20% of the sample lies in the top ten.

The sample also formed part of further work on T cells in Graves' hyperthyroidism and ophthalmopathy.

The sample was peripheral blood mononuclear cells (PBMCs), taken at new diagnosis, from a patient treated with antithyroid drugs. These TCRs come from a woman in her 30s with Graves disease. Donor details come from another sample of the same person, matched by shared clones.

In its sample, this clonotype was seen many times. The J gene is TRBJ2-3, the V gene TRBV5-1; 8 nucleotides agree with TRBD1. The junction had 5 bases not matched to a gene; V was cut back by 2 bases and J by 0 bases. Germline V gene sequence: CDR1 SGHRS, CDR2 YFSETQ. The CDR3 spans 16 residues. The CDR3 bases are TGCGCCAGCAGCTTACCGACAGGGGCAAGCACAGATACGCAGTATTTT. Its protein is CASSLPTGASTDTQYF.

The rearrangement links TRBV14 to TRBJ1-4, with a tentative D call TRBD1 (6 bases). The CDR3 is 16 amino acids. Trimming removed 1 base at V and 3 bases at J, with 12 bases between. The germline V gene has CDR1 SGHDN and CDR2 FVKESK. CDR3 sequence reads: CASSQVEGGANEKLFF. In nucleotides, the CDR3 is TGTGCCAGCAGCCAAGTTGAAGGGGGGGCTAATGAAAAACTGTTTTTT.

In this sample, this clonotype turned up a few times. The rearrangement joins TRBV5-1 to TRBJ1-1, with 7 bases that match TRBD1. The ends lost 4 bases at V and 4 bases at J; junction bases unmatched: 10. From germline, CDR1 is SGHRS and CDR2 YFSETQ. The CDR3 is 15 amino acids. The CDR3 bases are TGCGCCAGCAGCGCCAGCATGGACAGGAGCACTGAAGCTTTCTTT. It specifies CASSASMDRSTEAFF.

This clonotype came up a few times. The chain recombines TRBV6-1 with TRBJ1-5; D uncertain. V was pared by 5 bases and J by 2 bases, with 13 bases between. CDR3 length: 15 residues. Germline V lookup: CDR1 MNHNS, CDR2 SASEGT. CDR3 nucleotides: TGTGCCAGCAGTAGGGCGGCGTGGGGCAATCAGCCCCAGCATTTT. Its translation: CASSRAAWGNQPQHF.

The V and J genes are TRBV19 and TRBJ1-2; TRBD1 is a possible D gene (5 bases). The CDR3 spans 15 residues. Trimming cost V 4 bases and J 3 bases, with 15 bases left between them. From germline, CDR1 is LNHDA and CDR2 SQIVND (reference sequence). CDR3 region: CASSRSGGDDYGYTF. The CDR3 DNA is TGTGCCAGTAGTAGGAGCGGCGGGGACGACTATGGCTACACCTTC.

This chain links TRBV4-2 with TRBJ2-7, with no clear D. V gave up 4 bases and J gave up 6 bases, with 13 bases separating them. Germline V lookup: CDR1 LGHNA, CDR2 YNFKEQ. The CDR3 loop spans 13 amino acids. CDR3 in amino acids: CASSPQTYAEQYF. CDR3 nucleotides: TGTGCCAGCAGCCCTCAAACCTACGCCGAGCAGTACTTC.

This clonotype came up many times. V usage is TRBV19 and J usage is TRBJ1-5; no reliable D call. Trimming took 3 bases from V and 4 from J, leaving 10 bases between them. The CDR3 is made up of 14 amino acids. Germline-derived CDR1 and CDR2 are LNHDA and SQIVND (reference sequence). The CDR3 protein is CASSMGTANQPQHF. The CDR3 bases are TGTGCCAGTAGTATGGGTACGGCAAATCAGCCCCAGCATTTT.

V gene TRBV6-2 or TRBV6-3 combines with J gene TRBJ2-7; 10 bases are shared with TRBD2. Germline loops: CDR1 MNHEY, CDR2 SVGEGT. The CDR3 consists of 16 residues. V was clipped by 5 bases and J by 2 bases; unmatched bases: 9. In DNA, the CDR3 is TGTGCCAGCAGTAAGGTTTGGACTAGCGGAGCCTACGAGCAGTACTTC. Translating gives CASSKVWTSGAYEQYF.

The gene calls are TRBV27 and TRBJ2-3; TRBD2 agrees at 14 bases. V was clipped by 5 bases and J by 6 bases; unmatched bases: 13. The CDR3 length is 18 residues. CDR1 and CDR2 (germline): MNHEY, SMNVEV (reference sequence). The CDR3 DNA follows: TGTGCCAGCAGTCCAAGCCAGGGACTAGCGGGAGTTAGGGATACGCAGTATTTT. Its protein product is CASSPSQGLAGVRDTQYF.

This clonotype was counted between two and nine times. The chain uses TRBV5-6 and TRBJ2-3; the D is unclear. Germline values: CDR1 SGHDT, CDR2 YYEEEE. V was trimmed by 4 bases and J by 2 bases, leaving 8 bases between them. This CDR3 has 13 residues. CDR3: CASSVDITDTQYF. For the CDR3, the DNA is TGTGCCAGCAGCGTGGATATCACAGATACGCAGTATTTT.

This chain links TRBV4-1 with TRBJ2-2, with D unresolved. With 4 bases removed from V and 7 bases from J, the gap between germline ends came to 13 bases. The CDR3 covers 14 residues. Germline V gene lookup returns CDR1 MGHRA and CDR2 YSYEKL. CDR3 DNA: TGCGCCAGCAGCCCCGACCCCTTGAGCGGGGAGCTGTTTTTT. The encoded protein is CASSPDPLSGELFF.

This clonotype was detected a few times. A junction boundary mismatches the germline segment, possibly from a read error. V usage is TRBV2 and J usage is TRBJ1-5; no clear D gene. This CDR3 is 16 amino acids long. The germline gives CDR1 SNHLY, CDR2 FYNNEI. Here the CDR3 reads CASSAFLPFSSQPQHF. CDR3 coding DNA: TGTGCCAGCAGCGCCTTTCTCCCTTTTAGCAGTCAGCCCCAGCATTTT.

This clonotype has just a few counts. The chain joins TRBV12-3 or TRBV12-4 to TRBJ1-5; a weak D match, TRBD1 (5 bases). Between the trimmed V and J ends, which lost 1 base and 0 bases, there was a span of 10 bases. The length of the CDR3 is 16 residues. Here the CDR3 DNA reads TGTGCCAGCAGTTTAGAATGGGGGGATAGCAATCAGCCCCAGCATTTT. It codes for CASSLEWGDSNQPQHF.

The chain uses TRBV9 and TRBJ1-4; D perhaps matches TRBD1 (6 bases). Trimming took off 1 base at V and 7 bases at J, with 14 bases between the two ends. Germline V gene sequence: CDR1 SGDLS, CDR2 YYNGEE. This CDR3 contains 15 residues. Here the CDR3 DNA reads TGTGCCAGCAGCGTAACAGGGAGGGGGGGTGAAAAACTGTTTTTT. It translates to CASSVTGRGGEKLFF.

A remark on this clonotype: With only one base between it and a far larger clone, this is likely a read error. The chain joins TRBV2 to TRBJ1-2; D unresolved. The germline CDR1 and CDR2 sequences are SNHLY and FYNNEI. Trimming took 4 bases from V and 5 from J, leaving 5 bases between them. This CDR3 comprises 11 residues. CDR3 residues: CASSVRYGYTF. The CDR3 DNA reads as TGTGCCAGCAGTGTTCGGTATGGCTACACCTTC. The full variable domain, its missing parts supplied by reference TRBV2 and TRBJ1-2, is EPEVTQTPSHQVTQMGQEVILRCVPISNHLYFYWYRQILGQKVEFLVSFYNNEISEKSEIFDDQFSVERPDGSNFTLKIRSTKLEDSAMYFCASSVRYGYTFGSGTRLTVV.

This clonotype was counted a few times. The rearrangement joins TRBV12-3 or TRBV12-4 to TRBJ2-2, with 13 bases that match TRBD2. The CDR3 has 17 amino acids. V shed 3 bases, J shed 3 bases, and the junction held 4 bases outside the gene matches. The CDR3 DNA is TGTGCCAGCAGTTTGGGACTAGCGGGACTGGACACCGGGGAGCTGTTTTTT. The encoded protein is CASSLGLAGLDTGELFF.

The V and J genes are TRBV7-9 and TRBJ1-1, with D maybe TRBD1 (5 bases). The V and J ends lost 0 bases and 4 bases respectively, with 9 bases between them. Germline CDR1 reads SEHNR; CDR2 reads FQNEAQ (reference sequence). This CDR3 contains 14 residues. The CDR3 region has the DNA TGTGCCAGCAGCTTAGCCGTGGGGCCCACTGAAGCTTTCTTT. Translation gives CASSLAVGPTEAFF. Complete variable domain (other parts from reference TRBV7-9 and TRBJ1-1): DTGVSQNPRHKITKRGQNVTFRCDPISEHNRLYWYRQTLGQGPEFLTYFQNEAQLEKSRLLSDRFSAERPKGSFSTLEIQRTEQGDSAMYLCASSLAVGPTEAFFGQGTRLTVV.

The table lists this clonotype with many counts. In nucleotides, the CDR3 is TGTGCCAGCAGTTACGCAGGGGCAGTAAATGGCTACACCTTC. Translated, it gives CASSYAGAVNGYTF. The chain is built from TRBV6-5 and TRBJ1-2, with D tentatively TRBD1 (6 bases). The CDR3 totals 14 residues. The V end lost 2 bases, the J end lost 6 bases, and 13 bases lay between the germline ends. Germline CDR1 MNHEY, CDR2 SVGAGI.

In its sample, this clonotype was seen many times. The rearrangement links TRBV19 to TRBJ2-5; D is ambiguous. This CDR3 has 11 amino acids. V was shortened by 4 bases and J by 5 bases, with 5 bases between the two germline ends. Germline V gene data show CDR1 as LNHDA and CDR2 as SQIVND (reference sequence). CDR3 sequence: CASSKEETQYF. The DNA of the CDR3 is TGTGCCAGTAGTAAGGAGGAGACCCAGTACTTC. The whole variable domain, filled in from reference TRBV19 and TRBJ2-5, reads DGGITQSPKYLFRKEGQNVTLSCEQNLNHDAMYWYRQDPGQGLRLIYYSQIVNDFQKGDIAEGYSVSREKKESFPLTVTSAQKNPTAFYLCASSKEETQYFGPGTRLLVL.

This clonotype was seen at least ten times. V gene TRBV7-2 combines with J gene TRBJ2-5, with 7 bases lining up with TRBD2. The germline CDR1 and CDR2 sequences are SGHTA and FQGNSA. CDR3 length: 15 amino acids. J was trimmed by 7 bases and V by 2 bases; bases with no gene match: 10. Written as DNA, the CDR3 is TGTGCCAGCAGCTTATGGCAGATCATAGCGGGGACCCAGTACTTC. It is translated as CASSLWQIIAGTQYF.

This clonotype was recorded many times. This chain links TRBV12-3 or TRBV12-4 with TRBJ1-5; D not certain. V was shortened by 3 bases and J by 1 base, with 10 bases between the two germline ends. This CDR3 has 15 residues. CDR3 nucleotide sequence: TGTGCCAGCAGTTTTTGGGCGGCAAGCAATCAGCCCCAGCATTTT. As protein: CASSFWAASNQPQHF.

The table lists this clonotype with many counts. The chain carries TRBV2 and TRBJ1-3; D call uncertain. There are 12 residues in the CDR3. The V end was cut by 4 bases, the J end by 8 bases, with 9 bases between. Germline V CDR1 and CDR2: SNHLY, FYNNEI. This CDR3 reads CASSVMEDTIYF. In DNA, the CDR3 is TGTGCCAGCAGTGTTATGGAGGACACCATATATTTT.

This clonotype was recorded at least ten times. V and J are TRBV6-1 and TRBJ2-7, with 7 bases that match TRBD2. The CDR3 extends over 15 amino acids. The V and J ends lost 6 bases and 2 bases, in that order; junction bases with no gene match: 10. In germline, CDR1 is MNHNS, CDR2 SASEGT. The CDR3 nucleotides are TGTGCCAGCAGCGTGCGGCTAGCGGTTGCCTACGAGCAGTACTTC. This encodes CASSVRLAVAYEQYF.

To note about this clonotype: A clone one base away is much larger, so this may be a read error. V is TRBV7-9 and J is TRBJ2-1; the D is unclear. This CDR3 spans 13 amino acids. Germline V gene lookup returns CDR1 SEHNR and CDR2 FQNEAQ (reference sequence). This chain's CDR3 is CASSFQRNNELFF. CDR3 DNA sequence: TGTGCCAGCAGCTTCCAGCGTAACAATGAGCTGTTCTTC.

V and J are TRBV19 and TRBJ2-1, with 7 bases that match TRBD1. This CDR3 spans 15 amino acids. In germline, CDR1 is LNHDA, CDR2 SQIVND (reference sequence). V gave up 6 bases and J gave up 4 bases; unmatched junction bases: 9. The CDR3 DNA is TGTGCCAGTAGATATCACCAGGGGGAGTACAATGAGCAGTTCTTC. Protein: CASRYHQGEYNEQFF.

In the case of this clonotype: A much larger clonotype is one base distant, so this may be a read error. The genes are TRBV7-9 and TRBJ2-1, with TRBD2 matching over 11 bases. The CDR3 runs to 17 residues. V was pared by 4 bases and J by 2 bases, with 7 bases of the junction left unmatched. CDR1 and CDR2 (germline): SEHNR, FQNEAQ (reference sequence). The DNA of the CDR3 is TGTGCCAGCAGCTCCGGGACTAGCGGTCCTACCTACAATGAGCAGTTCTTC. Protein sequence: CASSSGTSGPTYNEQFF.

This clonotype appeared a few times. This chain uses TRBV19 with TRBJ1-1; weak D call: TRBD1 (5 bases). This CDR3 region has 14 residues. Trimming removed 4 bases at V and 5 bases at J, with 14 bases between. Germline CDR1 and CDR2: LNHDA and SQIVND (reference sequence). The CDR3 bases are TGTGCCAGTAGTAATCAGCAGGGAAGGACTGAAGCTTTCTTT. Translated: CASSNQQGRTEAFF.

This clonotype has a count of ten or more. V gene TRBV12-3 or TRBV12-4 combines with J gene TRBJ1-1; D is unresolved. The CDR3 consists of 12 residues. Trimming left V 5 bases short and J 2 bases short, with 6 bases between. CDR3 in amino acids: CASSIDNTEAFF. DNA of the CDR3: TGTGCCAGCAGTATTGACAACACTGAAGCTTTCTTT.